This TCR beta chain comes out of a study of cytomegalovirus exposure and HLA in healthy donors. Whole-study findings and limits: Whilst most TCR sequences proved rare, a subset of public TCRs occurred across many donors. Later work associated roughly 17,000 TCR beta sequences with HLA alleles at 0.05 false discovery rate.

With 60 Vbeta and 13 Jbeta primers, the PCR was carried out. The method was immunoSEQ multiplex PCR; TCRdb's version includes in-frame clones alone and lacks a portion of them. Of 110,000 to 150,000 clones listed, around 9.7% are singletons. Trimming pared 7 bases from V and 2 bases from J, leaving 15 bases between. This CDR3 comprises 14 residues. In germline, CDR1 is SEHNR, CDR2 FQNEAQ (reference sequence). This clone has just a few counts. As yet, its antigen is unknown. The gene calls are TRBV7-9 and TRBJ2-7, with a weak D call TRBD2 (6 bases). The sequencing sample was made of PBMCs. This clonotype originated in a man aged 45-65 years in good health and CMV-seronegative. As DNA, the CDR3 is TGTGCCAGCACCTTTGGAGGGAGCGCCTACGAGCAGTACTTC. This encodes CASTFGGSAYEQYF.